This is a list of T cell receptor beta chains from one sample in a study of T-cell memory formation after mild COVID-19. TCRdb re-called the 5' RACE reads through MiXCR, storing one row per CDR3 protein. The sample records under 650,000 distinct CDR3 sequences, roughly 18% being singletons. Sequencing input: PBMCs or a T cell subset sorted from them (not recorded which). These receptors came from an adult woman who had mild COVID-19 (a few samples of this study predate the infection). Cell type and time point are not known. Both conserved end residues are part of each CDR3.

J: TRBJ1-1
V: TRBV12-5
CDR3: CASGAQLNTEAFF

J: TRBJ2-5
V: TRBV9
CDR3: CASSVGQQETQYF

J: TRBJ2-7
V: TRBV7-8
CDR3: CASNVGEDYYEQYF

J: TRBJ2-1
V: TRBV6-2/TRBV6-3
CDR3: CASTRPQGPSSYNEQFF

J: TRBJ1-3
V: TRBV14
CDR3: CASSQDSGNTIYF

J: TRBJ2-7
V: TRBV4-1
CDR3: CASSQVGTGFSYEQYF

J: TRBJ2-7
V: TRBV5-1
CDR3: CASSLLTVPSYEQYF

J: TRBJ1-2
V: TRBV6-4
CDR3: CASSGPKRGDYGYTF

J: TRBJ2-5
V: TRBV20-1
CDR3: CSARDFGGPETQYF

J: TRBJ1-2
V: TRBV3-1
CDR3: CASSQIVTGDGYTF

J: TRBJ1-3
V: TRBV29-1
CDR3: CSVEEVQQGNTIYF

J: TRBJ2-2
V: TRBV6-1
CDR3: CASRVRLAGELFF

J: TRBJ2-3
V: TRBV12-5
CDR3: CASALGTGSTDTQYF

J: TRBJ2-1
V: TRBV7-9
CDR3: CASAPWWSGDRDVDEQFF

J: TRBJ1-1
V: TRBV7-9
CDR3: CASSFGQGGNTEAFF

J: TRBJ1-1
V: TRBV3-1
CDR3: CASSHLPYTEAFF

J: TRBJ2-5
V: TRBV4-3
CDR3: CASSQDFGGQETQYF

J: TRBJ2-4
V: TRBV7-8
CDR3: CASSSSFSGRKAKNIQYF

J: TRBJ2-3
V: TRBV7-2
CDR3: CASSLASGRRTDTQYF

J: TRBJ2-7
V: TRBV12-3/TRBV12-4
CDR3: CASSLERGWYEQYF

J: TRBJ2-1
V: TRBV13
CDR3: CASSQNLREQFF

J: TRBJ2-5
V: TRBV29-1
CDR3: CSVESRPGDQETQYF

J: TRBJ2-5
V: TRBV7-9
CDR3: CASSLQRGSQETQYF

J: TRBJ2-1
V: TRBV25-1
CDR3: CASSTGVREQFF

J: TRBJ2-7
V: TRBV18
CDR3: CASSPNTNYEQYF

J: TRBJ2-7
V: TRBV5-6
CDR3: CASSLAGTGEGQYF

J: TRBJ1-1
V: TRBV5-1
CDR3: CASSLPGTANTEAFF

J: TRBJ2-7
V: TRBV21-1
CDR3: CASSKGGDRSYEQYF

J: TRBJ1-5
V: TRBV12-3/TRBV12-4
CDR3: CASSLGGTQWPQHF

J: TRBJ2-5
V: TRBV9
CDR3: CASSVVGGRGQETQYF

J: TRBJ2-2
V: TRBV19
CDR3: CASSIRQGRTGELFF

J: TRBJ2-5
V: TRBV24-1
CDR3: CATSDLGQGQETQYF

J: TRBJ2-7
V: TRBV3-1
CDR3: CASSPNAGTASSYEQYF

J: TRBJ1-1
V: TRBV12-3/TRBV12-4
CDR3: CASSLQGWGYTEAFF

J: TRBJ2-4
V: TRBV4-3
CDR3: CASSEEFGRAKNIQYF

J: TRBJ2-6
V: TRBV7-2
CDR3: CASSPRQGQGLSGANVLTF